Presented here are 10 T cell receptor beta chains from one specimen sequenced in a study of T cell changes during pregnancy in multiple sclerosis. TCRdb's table, derived via immunoSEQ multiplex PCR, lists solely in-frame clones and lacks some. The table shows 40,000 to 55,000 clones, with roughly 91% occurring only once. This material consisted of CD4+ T cells from peripheral blood mononuclear cells, taken after pregnancy. The receptors originated from a female donor in good health, enrolled as a control in a pregnancy study.

This clone has only one observation. This chain connects TRBV10-3 to TRBJ2-1; tentative D call: TRBD2 (5 bases). V dropped 11 bases and J dropped 8 bases, with 19 bases sitting between them. This CDR3 is 13 amino acids long. The germline CDR1 and CDR2 sequences are ENHRY and SYGVKD. In DNA form, the CDR3 reads TGTGCCTCTTCGGGGTCTCGAGAAGATGAGCAGTTCTTC. This translates into CASSGSREDEQFF.

Details on this clone: At one boundary the junction diverges from the germline segment, which might be a read error. The chain employs TRBV28 and TRBJ2-7; TRBD2 agrees at 7 bases. The CDR3 loop spans 13 amino acids. Germline V CDR1 and CDR2: MDHEN, SYDVKM. The CDR3 bases are TGTGCCAGCAGTTTGGGGAGGGGTCCTACGCAGGACTTC. This encodes CASSLGRGPTQDF.

The V gene is TRBV6-5, the J gene TRBJ2-1; 8 nucleotides match TRBD2. Germline CDR1 MNHEY, CDR2 SVGAGI. V lost 8 bases and J lost 4; bases outside the gene matches: 7. CDR3 length: 14 amino acids. The CDR3 protein is CASSPGGRYNEQFF. CDR3 sequence (DNA): TGTGCCAGCTCCCCGGGGGGGCGGTACAATGAGCAGTTCTTC.

V gene TRBV2 combines with J gene TRBJ2-1; 7 positions match TRBD2. There are 15 residues in the CDR3. Per germline, CDR1 SNHLY and CDR2 FYNNEI. The ends lost 10 bases at V and 4 bases at J; junction bases unmatched: 13. In DNA, the CDR3 is TGTGCCACCAGGTCTTCTAGGGGAGGGTACAATGAGCAGTTCTTC. Translation gives CATRSSRGGYNEQFF.

The V gene is TRBV5-1, the J gene TRBJ2-5, with D possibly being TRBD1 (5 bases). The germline V gene encodes CDR1 SGHRS and CDR2 YFSETQ. The CDR3 is made up of 12 amino acids. The V end was cut by 4 bases, the J end by 6 bases, with 10 bases between. The CDR3 DNA reads TGCGCCAGCAGCCGGCTGGGGCAGACCCAGTACTTC. Translated: CASSRLGQTQYF.

CDR3 loop: CASSAGWQGMSYEQYF. The CDR3 nucleotides read TGCGCCAGCAGCGCCGGGTGGCAGGGAATGTCCTACGAGCAGTACTTC. The V call is TRBV5-1, the J call TRBJ2-7; possible D gene TRBD1, 5 bases. The germline CDR1 and CDR2 sequences are SGHRS and YFSETQ. Trimming removed 4 bases at V and 1 base at J, with 18 bases between. This CDR3 has 16 amino acids.

This rearrangement joins TRBV30 to TRBJ2-2; TRBD2 aligns across 7 bases. Germline V lookup: CDR1 GTSNPN, CDR2 SVGIG (reference sequence). This CDR3 contains 15 residues. The V segment lost 0 bases and the J segment 3 bases; nucleotides outside the gene matches: 4. The CDR3 DNA follows: TGTGCCTGGAGTGTTCGGACTAGGGACACCGGGGAGCTGTTTTTT. Translating it yields CAWSVRTRDTGELFF.

This chain joins TRBV28 and TRBJ1-1, with TRBD1 matching over 12 bases. CDR1 MDHEN and CDR2 SYDVKM come from the germline V gene. This CDR3 region has 17 residues. The ends lost 5 bases at V and 4 bases at J; junction bases unmatched: 11. The CDR3 DNA sequence: TGTGCCAGCAGTGGAGCCGGGACAGGGGGCTTTGGCACTGAAGCTTTCTTT. This translates into CASSGAGTGGFGTEAFF.

The chain uses TRBV7-9 and TRBJ2-1; 14 bases are a match to TRBD2. The CDR3 covers 19 residues. Trimming cost V 3 bases and J 4 bases; bases outside gene matches: 11. The V gene's germline CDR1 is SEHNR and CDR2 FQNEAQ (reference sequence). Here the CDR3 reads CASSFLSGLAGARYNEQFF. CDR3 nucleotide sequence: TGTGCCAGCAGCTTCCTTTCGGGACTAGCGGGAGCCCGATACAATGAGCAGTTCTTC.

This rearrangement joins TRBV6-6 to TRBJ2-5; 7 nucleotides agree with TRBD2. Germline CDR1 reads MNHNY; CDR2 reads SVGAGI (reference sequence). V was pared by 7 bases and J by 2 bases, with 10 bases of the junction left unmatched. This CDR3 is 15 amino acids long. CDR3 sequence (DNA): TGTGCCAGCAAGCCAGAAGCGGGGACTCAAGAGACCCAGTACTTC. Translating it yields CASKPEAGTQETQYF.